This TCR beta chain was sequenced for a study of cytotoxic CD8 clonotypes in ibrutinib-treated CLL. Depth targeted 1 in 200,000 to 1 in 1 million T cells, averaging 10x coverage per clonotype. The repertoire was sequenced with immunoSEQ multiplex PCR; TCRdb's copy has only in-frame clones and lacks some. The top ten hold about 33% of the sample, which has 97,000 or so clones, around four fifths seen once. The CDR3 sequence is 15 residues long. The germline gives CDR1 SEHNR, CDR2 FQNEAQ (reference sequence). Trimming left V 4 bases short and J 3 bases short, with 15 bases between. The sequence derives from a human donor with chronic lymphocytic leukemia. This rearrangement joins TRBV7-9 to TRBJ1-2; D might be TRBD1 (6 bases). The material sequenced was PBMCs, taken after 12 months of ibrutinib treatment. The CDR3 region is CASSSQGRTHYGYTF. The CDR3 DNA reads TGTGCCAGCAGCTCGCAGGGGAGGACGCACTATGGCTACACCTTC.